The rows below give T cell receptor beta chains drawn from one sample of a study of tumor-infiltrating lymphocytes in primary liver carcinoma. TCRdb analysed the multiplex PCR reads with MiXCR anew, one entry per CDR3 protein. Here the sample spans 100,000 or so distinct CDR3 sequences, around 63% being singletons. The sample taken for sequencing was liver tumor tissue from sampling region 5. The receptor source for this set is a woman aged 55-70 years with primary liver carcinoma and hepatitis B virus infection. Each CDR3 is given with its conserved first and last residue. A D gene is named only where the DNA matches it firmly. Expanded clones get a size class; other rows say once, few or many, or leave the size out.

>TRBV12-3/TRBV12-4|.|.|TRBJ2-1
TGTGCCAGCAGTTTAATCGCCGGCATCACCGAGCAGTTCTTC
CASSLIAGITEQFF
>TRBV6-6|.|.|TRBJ1-1
TGTGTCAGCATTACCGCAGAAATGAACACTGAAGCCTTCTTT
CVSITAEMNTEAFF
>TRBV6-6|TRBD1|.|TRBJ2-7
TGTGCTAGCAGTTGCAGGACAGGGTTAGGGTACGAGCAGTACTTC
CASSCRTGLGYEQYF
>TRBV11-2|.|medium-sized|TRBJ2-1
TGTGCCAGCAGCTTGAATGCCGCACCACTCTCCTACAATGAGCAGTTCTTC
CASSLNAAPLSYNEQFF
>TRBV10-2|.|.|TRBJ1-1
TGCGCCAGCAGAGAGCCTAGGGGAGTCGGCACTGAAGCTCTCTTT
CASREPRGVGTEALF
>TRBV28|.|.|TRBJ2-5
TGTACCAGTAGTTTAGGGGGGACCCAGTACTTC
CTSSLGGTQYF
>TRBV18|.|.|TRBJ2-2
TGTGCCAGCTCATTATGGGCGCCGGACACCGGGGAGCTGTTTTTT
CASSLWAPDTGELFF
>TRBV4-1|.|once|TRBJ2-7
TGTGCCAGCAGCCACGCTGGAGAAGGGGGGAAAGAGCAGTACTTT
CASSHAGEGGKEQYF
>TRBV11-2|TRBD1|.|TRBJ1-2
TGTGCCAGCAGCATAGACAGGGGATTCTATGGCTACAACTTC
CASSIDRGFYGYNF
>TRBV12-5|.|many|TRBJ2-5
TGTGCTAGTGGTTTGGGACGGGTTGTGGAAGAGACCCAGTACTTC
CASGLGRVVEETQYF
>TRBV4-1|TRBD2|many|TRBJ2-1
TGCGCCAGCAGTACCCTAACTAGCGGGAGAGGCAATGAGCAGTTCTTC
CASSTLTSGRGNEQFF
>TRBV11-2|TRBD2|once|TRBJ2-1
TGTGCCAGCAACAGGAGACTAGCGGGAGGGCCGGGGTATGGGCAGTTCTTC
CASNRRLAGGPGYGQFF
>TRBV19|TRBD1|.|TRBJ2-7
TGTGCCAGTAGCAGTTGGGGACAGCAATATCCCTACGAGCAGTACTTC
CASSSWGQQYPYEQYF
>TRBV11-2|.|.|TRBJ2-1
TGTGCCAGCAGCTTAGGTGGTAGCAGTAGACTTCAATACAATGAGCGGTTCTTC
CASSLGGSSRLQYNERFF
>TRBV11-2|.|.|TRBJ2-1
TGTGCCAGCAGCTCCTATGGGGGTAATAAGCAGTTCTTC
CASSSYGGNKQFF
>TRBV6-1|.|many|TRBJ1-5
TGTGCCAGCAGTGAACCTCAGCCCCAGCATTTT
CASSEPQPQHF
>TRBV30|.|many|TRBJ1-2
TGTGCCTGGAGACGGACCGGTTTCTATGGCTACACCTTC
CAWRRTGFYGYTF
>TRBV25-1|.|.|TRBJ2-7
TGTGCCAGCAGTCCGAGGAGGATGTGGACCTACGAGCAGTACTTC
CASSPRRMWTYEQYF
>TRBV29-1|TRBD1|.|TRBJ2-7
TGCAGCACCCTGGACAGGGCGGTTACAAACGAGCAGTACTTC
CSTLDRAVTNEQYF
>TRBV12-3/TRBV12-4|.|.|TRBJ1-1
TGTGTCAGCAGTAGCCTCGGGCGAGGCGGCACTGAAGCTTTCTTT
CVSSSLGRGGTEAFF
>TRBV7-9|.|.|TRBJ1-2
TGTGTCAGCAGCCCTAGTAGGGGCGGCTATAGCTACACCTTC
CVSSPSRGGYSYTF
>TRBV11-2|TRBD1|.|TRBJ2-3
TGTGCCAGCAGCTTCCACGGACAGGGGGGAGATACGCAGTATTTT
CASSFHGQGGDTQYF
>TRBV30|TRBD2|many|TRBJ2-5
TGTGCCTGGAGGGACATATTCCGGGGGGGAGAGACCCAGTACTTC
CAWRDIFRGGETQYF
>TRBV11-2|.|.|TRBJ2-7
TGTGCCGGCAGCTTATACACCTCAAGGGGGAACGAGCAGTACTTC
CAGSLYTSRGNEQYF
>TRBV4-1|.|.|TRBJ2-2
TGCGCCAGCAACCAAGGGGGAGCGAACACCGGGGAGCTGTTTTTT
CASNQGGANTGELFF
>TRBV11-2|.|.|TRBJ2-3
TGTACCAGCGGCTTAGCCGGACAGTCGATCACAGATACGCAGTATTTT
CTSGLAGQSITDTQYF
>TRBV11-1|.|medium-sized|TRBJ2-2
TGTGCCAGCAGCTTCCGACAAGGACCCGGGGAGCTGTTTTTT
CASSFRQGPGELFF
>TRBV7-9|.|.|TRBJ2-7
TGTGCCAGCAGCGAAGGGGATTCCCCCTACGAGCAGTACTTC
CASSEGDSPYEQYF
>TRBV29-1|.|.|TRBJ2-1
TGCAGCGTTACCCGATCACAGGGAAAAAATGAGCAGTTCTTC
CSVTRSQGKNEQFF
>TRBV13|.|.|TRBJ1-5
TGTGCCAGCAGCCTAGAGGCAGGGCCTAAGGGACATCAGCCCCAGCATTTT
CASSLEAGPKGHQPQHF
>TRBV12-3/TRBV12-4|.|.|TRBJ1-2
TGTGTCAGCAGCGAAAGGGGGGGGCGCCCCACAACTAACCTAGACTACACCTTC
CVSSERGGRPTTNLDYTF
>TRBV11-2|.|.|TRBJ2-1
TGTGCCAGCAGCCACCCCGACAGGAGGGAGAATGAGCAGTTCTTC
CASSHPDRRENEQFF
>TRBV28|TRBD2|.|TRBJ2-1
TGTGTCAGCACCGCCACTAGCGGGAGATCTCCTAATGAGCAGCTCTTC
CVSTATSGRSPNEQLF
>TRBV7-9|.|.|TRBJ2-3
TGTGCCAGCAGCTTAGTGTCGGCACGCACAGATACGCAGTATTTT
CASSLVSARTDTQYF
>TRBV6-2/TRBV6-3|.|.|TRBJ2-1
TGTGCCAGCAGTTATGATGGGAGCTTCAATGAGCGGTTCTTC
CASSYDGSFNERFF
>TRBV21-1|.|.|TRBJ2-2
TGTGTCAGCAGCAAAGCATGGCCAGGGATTTGGCGGGAGCTGTTTTTT
CVSSKAWPGIWRELFF
>TRBV5-6|.|many|TRBJ2-5
TGTGCCAGCAGCCCAACAGGGCAAGAGACCCAGTACTTC
CASSPTGQETQYF
>TRBV7-9|TRBD2|.|TRBJ2-1
TGTGCCAGCAGCCCACACGGACTAGTGGCCAATGAGCAGTTCTTC
CASSPHGLVANEQFF
>TRBV12-3/TRBV12-4|TRBD2|.|TRBJ2-1
TGTGCCAGCAGTGTGGAGCGGGAGGGCCACCGATCCTACAATGAGCAGTTCTTC
CASSVEREGHRSYNEQFF
>TRBV29-1|.|.|TRBJ2-3
TGCAGCGTTGAAGGACAGGAGACGAGCACAGATACAAAGTATTTT
CSVEGQETSTDTKYF
>TRBV6-5|.|medium-sized|TRBJ1-1
TGTGCCAGCAGTAGTGGAGGGGCCCAGGGTTGGACTGAAGCTTTCTTT
CASSSGGAQGWTEAFF
>TRBV28|TRBD1|many|TRBJ2-5
TGTGCCAGCAGTCCCGGGACAGGGGGCAAGACCCAGTACTTC
CASSPGTGGKTQYF
>TRBV14|.|many|TRBJ2-1
TGTGCCAGCAGCCAAGATCGGGAGCGAACTCGCAAACCCCAGTTCTTC
CASSQDRERTRKPQFF
>TRBV4-2|.|once|TRBJ1-5
TGTGTCATCAGCCAAACAGTTGCTCAGCCCCAGCATTTT
CVISQTVAQPQHF
>TRBV6-5|.|.|TRBJ1-2
TGTGCCAGCAGTTCAGGGCAGTATGACTATACCTTC
CASSSGQYDYTF
>TRBV11-3|.|.|TRBJ2-1
TGTGCCAGCAACTTACACCCCAGGAGTTTTTCCTACAATGAGCAGTTCTTC
CASNLHPRSFSYNEQFF
>TRBV11-2|.|.|TRBJ2-7
TGCGCCAGCAGTCTAGATCAAAGGGGTAACGAGCAGTACTTC
CASSLDQRGNEQYF
>TRBV28|.|many|TRBJ2-7
TGTGCCAGCACCCGGGGCGGCCTATACGAGCAGTACTTC
CASTRGGLYEQYF
>TRBV12-3/TRBV12-4|TRBD2|.|TRBJ2-2
TGTGTCGGCAGCCTAAGCGGGAGGGCCTCCGGGGAGCTGTTTTTT
CVGSLSGRASGELFF
>TRBV7-9|.|.|TRBJ2-2
TGTGCCAGCAGCGCAGTGCACGGATCCGGGGAACTGTTTTTT
CASSAVHGSGELFF
>TRBV7-9|.|.|TRBJ2-7
TGTGCCAGCAGCCCCAAGGGGGGGGCCTACGAGCAGTACTTC
CASSPKGGAYEQYF
>TRBV11-2|.|.|TRBJ1-2
TGTGCCAGCAGCTTAGATCCGATCAGGGCGTTGCGCTATGGCCACATCTTC
CASSLDPIRALRYGHIF
>TRBV28|.|.|TRBJ1-3
TGTGCTAGCAGGCTACAGGGAACTGGAAACACCATATATTTT
CASRLQGTGNTIYF
>TRBV7-8|.|once|TRBJ2-2
.
CVSSPQREGGSCFF
>TRBV16|.|.|TRBJ1-5
TGTGTCAGCAGCCAATTAGTAGGAAATCAGCCCCAGCATTTT
CVSSQLVGNQPQHF
>TRBV7-3|.|.|TRBJ1-1
TGTGTCAGCAGCTTAACTGGGGGGGGAGAAGTTTTCTTT
CVSSLTGGGEVFF
>TRBV6-1|TRBD1|.|TRBJ1-1
TGTGCTAGCAGTTACAGGGGGAACACTGAAGCTCTCTTT
CASSYRGNTEALF
>TRBV11-1|.|.|TRBJ2-1
TGTGCCAGCAGCTTAGCCGTCCAAAGCTCCTACAATGAGCAGTTATTC
CASSLAVQSSYNEQLF
>TRBV11-2|TRBD2|.|TRBJ2-5
TGTGCCAGCAGCCCCATGGGGGGGAGAGAGACCCAGTACTTC
CASSPMGGRETQYF
>TRBV5-6|TRBD2|many|TRBJ2-1
TGTGCCAGCAGCTTAAAACTAGCGCGATCAAACAATGAGCAGTTCTTC
CASSLKLARSNNEQFF